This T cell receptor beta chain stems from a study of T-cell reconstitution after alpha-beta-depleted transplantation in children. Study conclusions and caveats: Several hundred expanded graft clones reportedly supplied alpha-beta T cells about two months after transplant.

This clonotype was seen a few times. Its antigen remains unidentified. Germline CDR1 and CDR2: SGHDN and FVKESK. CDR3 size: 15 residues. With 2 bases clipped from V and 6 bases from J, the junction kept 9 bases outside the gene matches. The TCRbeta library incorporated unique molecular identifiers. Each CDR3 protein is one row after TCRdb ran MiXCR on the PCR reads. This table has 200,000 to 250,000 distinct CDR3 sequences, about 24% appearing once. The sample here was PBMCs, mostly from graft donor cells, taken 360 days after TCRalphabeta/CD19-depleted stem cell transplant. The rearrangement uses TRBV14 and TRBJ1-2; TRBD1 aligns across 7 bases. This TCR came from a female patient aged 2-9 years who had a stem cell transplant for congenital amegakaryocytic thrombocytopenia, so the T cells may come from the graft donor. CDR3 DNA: TGTGCCAGCAGCCAAACCCTGACAGGGATCGATGGCTACACCTTC. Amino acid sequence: CASSQTLTGIDGYTF.